Included here is one T cell receptor (beta chain) sequence, with context. Its antigen is unknown. CDR1 is SNHLY and CDR2 is FYNNEI in the germline V gene. The CDR3 loop spans 15 amino acids. Trimming shortened V by 6 bases and J by 0 bases, and 12 bases separated the two germline ends. The data are from a study of OX40 agonist ivuxolimab in advanced cancers. Across the study: An anti-OX40 (CD134) antibody with agonistic activity, ivuxolimab, was administered to patients.

A history of autoimmune disease or systemic immunosuppression excluded patients. Samples were taken at baseline and on day 1 of cycles 4 and 7. Study conclusions and caveats: CD8+ T cells averaged more expanded clones than CD4+.

Clones were sequenced by immunoSEQ multiplex PCR, and TCRdb holds only the in-frame ones, with some missing. Altogether some 61,000 clones are present, around 73% being singletons, with the ten largest covering about 1.6%. The V call is TRBV2, the J call TRBJ1-5; unclear D gene. The TCR comes from an adult with an advanced solid tumor such as melanoma, head and neck, liver or kidney cancer. The material was CD4+ or CD8+ T cells sorted from blood, obtained in a trial of the OX40 agonist ivuxolimab. For the CDR3, the DNA is TGTGCCAGCAGATCCCACGGGGATAGCAATCAGCCCCAGCATTTT. Translated: CASRSHGDSNQPQHF.